This entry is about one T cell receptor (beta chain). The source of the sample is a study of blood T cell repertoires in COVID-19. Across the whole study: COVID-19 samples, acute and convalescent, were from the United States, Italy and Spain. Sample material is recorded as cDNA or gDNA derived from T cells, B-cell-depleted T cells, or PBMCs.

The data were produced by immunoSEQ multiplex PCR, yet TCRdb's version contains in-frame clones alone and is incomplete. The sample includes 140,000 or so clones, 75% to 90% of them seen just once. Material for sequencing was peripheral blood. The sequence came from a human donor in a cohort sampled during active COVID-19.

CDR3 protein: CAWRPGLARDTQYF. CDR3 DNA: TGTGCCTGGAGACCGGGACTAGCGCGTGATACGCAGTATTTT. The chain carries TRBV30 and TRBJ2-3; 10 bases agree with TRBD2. CDR1 is GTSNPN and CDR2 is SVGIG in the germline V gene (reference sequence). J lost 6 bases, V lost 3 bases, and 6 bases had no gene match. This CDR3 contains 14 residues.